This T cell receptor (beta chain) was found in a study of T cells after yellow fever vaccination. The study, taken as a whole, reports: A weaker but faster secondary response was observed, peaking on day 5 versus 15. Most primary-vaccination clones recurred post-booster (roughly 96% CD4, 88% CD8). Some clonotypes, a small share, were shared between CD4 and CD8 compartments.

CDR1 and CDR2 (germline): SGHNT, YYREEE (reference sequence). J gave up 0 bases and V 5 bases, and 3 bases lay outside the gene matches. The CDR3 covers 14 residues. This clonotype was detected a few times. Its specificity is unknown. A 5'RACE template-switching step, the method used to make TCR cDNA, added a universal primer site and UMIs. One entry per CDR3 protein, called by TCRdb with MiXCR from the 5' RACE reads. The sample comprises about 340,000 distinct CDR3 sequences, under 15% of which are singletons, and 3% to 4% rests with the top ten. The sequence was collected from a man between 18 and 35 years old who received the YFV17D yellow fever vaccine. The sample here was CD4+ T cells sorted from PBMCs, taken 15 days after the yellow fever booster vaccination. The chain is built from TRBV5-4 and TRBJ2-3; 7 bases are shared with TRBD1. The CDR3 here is CASRPGQSTDTQYF. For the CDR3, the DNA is TGTGCCAGCAGACCGGGACAGAGCACAGATACGCAGTATTTT. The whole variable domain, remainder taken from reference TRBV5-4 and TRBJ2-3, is ETGVTQSPTHLIKTRGQQVTLRCSSQSGHNTVSWYQQALGQGPQFIFQYYREEENGRGNFPPRFSGLQFPNYSSELNVNALELDDSALYLCASRPGQSTDTQYFGPGTRLTVL.